This entry concerns a single T cell receptor beta chain. This record belongs to a study of cytomegalovirus exposure and HLA in healthy donors. The germline V gene encodes CDR1 SNHLY and CDR2 FYNNEI. V was clipped by 3 bases and J by 6 bases; unmatched bases: 0. The CDR3 is 12 residues long. PCR used 60 Vbeta primers and 13 Jbeta primers. TCRdb keeps only in-frame clones here, not all; method: immunoSEQ multiplex PCR. The sample shows some 210,000 clones, around 81% of them seen only once. This TCR was sampled from a woman in her fifties or sixties in good health and CMV-seropositive. The J gene is TRBJ1-1, the V gene TRBV2; 8 nucleotides agree with TRBD1. The sequencing input was PBMCs. CDR3 amino acids: CASSDRGPEAFF. CDR3 in DNA: TGTGCCAGCAGTGACAGGGGGCCTGAAGCTTTCTTT. Filled out from reference TRBV2 and TRBJ1-1, the complete variable domain reads EPEVTQTPSHQVTQMGQEVILRCVPISNHLYFYWYRQILGQKVEFLVSFYNNEISEKSEIFDDQFSVERPDGSNFTLKIRSTKLEDSAMYFCASSDRGPEAFFGQGTRLTVV.